The present T cell receptor (beta chain) was sequenced within a study of regulatory T cells in long-lasting Graves disease. General study findings and limits: The study found TRBV28, TRBJ1-2 and TRBJ2-5 favored in persistent disease. Whereas new patients shared 900 to 1,000 public clonotypes, persistent patients shared more, at approximately 2,700.

The time point was: newly diagnosed GD, antithyroid drugs for less than 3 months. The TCR library was made from RNA extracted from PBMCs. Patients with Graves' disease were diagnosed by American Thyroid Association guidelines. Looked up from germline, CDR1 is SGHAT and CDR2 is FQNNGV. Trimming removed 6 bases from V and 4 bases from J, with 19 bases in between. This CDR3 is 15 amino acids long. According to the study, TCR beta libraries were built with iRepertoire HTBI primers and CDR3-region Arm-PCR. TCRdb recomputed calls from the multiplex PCR reads with MiXCR, one row per CDR3 protein. The sample records some 250,000 distinct CDR3 sequences, approximately 20% being singletons. This clonotype was detected many times. Its specificity is not known.

The V call is TRBV11-2, the J call TRBJ2-7, with D maybe TRBD1 (7 bases). The TCR comes from a female donor with Graves disease. The starting material was peripheral blood mononuclear cells (PBMCs), obtained at new diagnosis, from a patient treated with antithyroid drugs. The CDR3 reads CASRDRDLGSYEQYF. The CDR3 DNA reads as TGTGCCAGCAGAGACAGGGACCTCGGGAGTTACGAGCAGTACTTC.